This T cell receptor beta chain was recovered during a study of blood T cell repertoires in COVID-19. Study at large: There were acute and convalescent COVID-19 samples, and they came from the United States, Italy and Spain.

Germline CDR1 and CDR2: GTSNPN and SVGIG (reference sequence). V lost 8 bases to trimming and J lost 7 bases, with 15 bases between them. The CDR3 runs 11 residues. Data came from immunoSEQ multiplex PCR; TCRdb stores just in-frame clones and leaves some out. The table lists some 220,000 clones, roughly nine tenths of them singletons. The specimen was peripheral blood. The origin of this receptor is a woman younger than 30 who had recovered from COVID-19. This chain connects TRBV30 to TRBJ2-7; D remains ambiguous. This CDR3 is CAGERSSEQYF. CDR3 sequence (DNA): TGTGCCGGCGAGAGGTCCTCTGAGCAGTACTTC.